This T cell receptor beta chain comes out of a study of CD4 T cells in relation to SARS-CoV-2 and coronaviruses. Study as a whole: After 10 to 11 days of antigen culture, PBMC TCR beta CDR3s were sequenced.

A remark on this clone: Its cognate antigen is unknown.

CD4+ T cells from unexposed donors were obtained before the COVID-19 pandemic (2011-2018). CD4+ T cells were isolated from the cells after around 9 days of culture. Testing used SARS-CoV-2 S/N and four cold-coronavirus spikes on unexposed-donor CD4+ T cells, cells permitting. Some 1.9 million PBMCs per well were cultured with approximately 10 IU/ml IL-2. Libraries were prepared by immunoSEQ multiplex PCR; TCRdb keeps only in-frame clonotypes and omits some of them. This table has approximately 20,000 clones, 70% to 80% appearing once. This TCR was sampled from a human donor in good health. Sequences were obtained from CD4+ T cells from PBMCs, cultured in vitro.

This CDR3 is CASSARDRIFTGELFF. The CDR3 bases are TGTGCCAGCAGTGCCCGGGACAGAATTTTTACCGGGGAGCTGTTTTTT. V and J are TRBV27 and TRBJ2-2; 7 bases agree with TRBD1. V lost 5 bases and J lost 5; bases outside the gene matches: 11. Germline V CDR1 and CDR2: MNHEY, SMNVEV (reference sequence). The CDR3 covers 16 residues.